The 3 T cell receptor beta chains presented below share a single source sample, sequenced in a study of blood T cell repertoires in COVID-19. Profiling relied on immunoSEQ multiplex PCR, and the TCRdb table lists in-frame clones only, not all of them. Counted here are 80,000 to 90,000 clones, 86% occurring once; the ten biggest clones make up 1.2%. The sequenced sample consisted of peripheral blood. The receptors derive from a man older than 75 with active or convalescent COVID-19.

The chain combines TRBV6-5 with TRBJ2-1, with 8 bases aligning to TRBD1. Germline V gives CDR1 MNHEY, CDR2 SVGAGI. The CDR3 covers 14 residues. V shed 4 bases, J shed 15 bases, and the junction held 14 bases outside the gene matches. CDR3 amino acids: CASSSLDRVGLLFF. CDR3 nucleotides: TGTGCCAGCAGTTCCCTGGACAGGGTGGGGTTGCTGTTCTTC.

Sample share makes this clone medium-sized. The J gene is TRBJ2-1, the V gene TRBV4-1; the D gene is possibly TRBD1 (5 bases). CDR1 is MGHRA, CDR2 YSYEKL, per germline. The germline V and J ends were trimmed by 1 base and 2 bases, with 9 bases remaining between them. The CDR3 spans 15 residues. The CDR3 coding sequence is TGCGCCAGCAGCCAAGTAAGGACAACCTACAATGAGCAGTTCTTC. It specifies CASSQVRTTYNEQFF.

The genes are TRBV4-3 and TRBJ2-7, with TRBD2 as a possible D gene (6 bases). Per germline, CDR1 LGHNA and CDR2 YSLEER. This CDR3 comprises 15 residues. The V gene lost 2 bases and the J gene lost 2 bases, with 13 bases spanning the gap. The CDR3, as DNA: TGCGCCAGCAGCCAAAGCTACGGGAGCCCCTACGAGCAGTACTTC. Its protein is CASSQSYGSPYEQYF.